The rows below give T cell receptor beta chains drawn from one sample of a study of blood T cells in healthy people across ages. TCRdb re-called the 5' RACE reads through MiXCR, storing one row per CDR3 protein. Counted here are about 780,000 distinct CDR3 sequences, about 45% occurring once; the ten biggest clones make up 15% to 20%. The sample consisted of blood. The source is an elderly man in good health. Both conserved end residues are part of each CDR3. The order of the fields is J gene, D gene, clone size, V gene, CDR3 protein, CDR3 DNA. A D gene is named only where the DNA matches it firmly. Where a row states a size, it is once, few, many or the class of an expanded clone; other rows omit it.

j_call: TRBJ2-5; d_call: TRBD1; clone_size: few; v_call: TRBV20-1; cdr3_aa: CSARADRGGSETQYF; cdr3_nt: TGCAGTGCTAGAGCAGACAGGGGAGGCTCAGAGACCCAGTACTTC
j_call: TRBJ2-1; d_call: TRBD2; clone_size: NA; v_call: TRBV20-1; cdr3_aa: CSARESGGRVYNEQFF; cdr3_nt: TGCAGTGCTAGAGAGAGCGGCGGGAGAGTTTACAATGAGCAGTTCTTC
j_call: TRBJ2-3; d_call: TRBD2; clone_size: NA; v_call: TRBV5-1; cdr3_aa: CASSQKAGPETQYF; cdr3_nt: TGCGCCAGCAGCCAGAAAGCGGGACCCGAAACGCAGTATTTT
j_call: TRBJ1-5; d_call: NA; clone_size: NA; v_call: TRBV30; cdr3_aa: CAWSADPRNQPQHF; cdr3_nt: TGTGCCTGGAGTGCAGATCCACGCAATCAGCCCCAGCATTTT
j_call: TRBJ2-1; d_call: TRBD2; clone_size: many; v_call: TRBV20-1; cdr3_aa: CSAFQLEAGVLNEQFF; cdr3_nt: TGCAGTGCCTTCCAGCTAGAAGCGGGAGTTCTCAATGAGCAGTTCTTC
j_call: TRBJ2-7; d_call: NA; clone_size: NA; v_call: TRBV7-2; cdr3_aa: CASSPRQAQTYEQYF; cdr3_nt: TGTGCCAGCAGCCCGCGGCAGGCGCAAACCTACGAGCAGTACTTC
j_call: TRBJ2-7; d_call: TRBD1; clone_size: NA; v_call: TRBV4-1; cdr3_aa: CACSAGQGVYEQYF; cdr3_nt: TGCGCCTGCAGCGCAGGACAGGGGGTCTACGAGCAGTACTTC
j_call: TRBJ2-2; d_call: NA; clone_size: many; v_call: TRBV20-1; cdr3_aa: CSATDGNTGELFF; cdr3_nt: TGCAGTGCTACCGACGGAAACACCGGGGAGCTGTTTTTT
j_call: TRBJ2-1; d_call: TRBD2; clone_size: NA; v_call: TRBV20-1; cdr3_aa: CSAIAVGTSDSYNEQFF; cdr3_nt: TGCAGTGCCATCGCCGTCGGGACTAGCGACTCCTACAATGAGCAGTTCTTC
j_call: TRBJ2-7; d_call: NA; clone_size: few; v_call: TRBV29-1; cdr3_aa: CSVAIDTYYEQYF; cdr3_nt: TGCAGCGTTGCAATCGACACCTACTACGAGCAGTACTTC
j_call: TRBJ2-1; d_call: TRBD2; clone_size: NA; v_call: TRBV11-2; cdr3_aa: CASSQKASGNEQFF; cdr3_nt: TGTGCCAGCAGTCAGAAGGCTAGCGGTAATGAGCAGTTCTTC
j_call: TRBJ2-1; d_call: TRBD2; clone_size: few; v_call: TRBV10-3; cdr3_aa: CAISETEREGYNEQFF; cdr3_nt: TGTGCCATCAGTGAGACTGAGCGGGAGGGCTACAATGAGCAGTTCTTC
j_call: TRBJ1-1; d_call: NA; clone_size: NA; v_call: TRBV5-8; cdr3_aa: CASSLWGPNTEAFF; cdr3_nt: TGTGCCAGCAGCTTGTGGGGCCCGAACACTGAAGCTTTCTTT
j_call: TRBJ1-5; d_call: NA; clone_size: few; v_call: TRBV20-1; cdr3_aa: CSARYARDQPQHF; cdr3_nt: TGCAGTGCTAGATATGCGAGGGATCAGCCCCAGCATTTT
j_call: TRBJ2-5; d_call: NA; clone_size: NA; v_call: TRBV6-5; cdr3_aa: CASSYDNSMAETQYF; cdr3_nt: TGTGCCAGCAGTTACGATAACAGTATGGCAGAGACCCAGTACTTC
j_call: TRBJ2-5; d_call: NA; clone_size: NA; v_call: TRBV3-1; cdr3_aa: CASSQAAVQEQYF; cdr3_nt: TGTGCCAGCAGCCAAGCGGCAGTCCAAGAGCAGTACTTC
j_call: TRBJ2-5; d_call: NA; clone_size: NA; v_call: TRBV6-5; cdr3_aa: CASSYSGGSYEQNF; cdr3_nt: TGTGCCAGCAGTTACTCTGGTGGGTCTTACGAGCAGAACTTC
j_call: TRBJ1-2; d_call: NA; clone_size: once; v_call: TRBV20-1; cdr3_aa: CSASDGRGTDGYTF; cdr3_nt: TGCAGTGCTAGCGATGGGAGAGGTACCGATGGCTACACCTTC
j_call: TRBJ2-1; d_call: NA; clone_size: NA; v_call: TRBV7-2; cdr3_aa: CASSLVRGGGVSYNEQFF; cdr3_nt: TGTGCCAGCAGCTTAGTCAGGGGCGGGGGAGTTTCCTACAATGAGCAGTTCTTC
j_call: TRBJ2-3; d_call: TRBD1; clone_size: few; v_call: TRBV29-1; cdr3_aa: CSVGRGQGTDTQYF; cdr3_nt: TGCAGCGTGGGTAGGGGACAGGGCACAGATACGCAGTATTTT
j_call: TRBJ2-3; d_call: TRBD1; clone_size: NA; v_call: TRBV5-1; cdr3_aa: CASGLRQGNGDTQYF; cdr3_nt: TGCGCCAGCGGCTTGAGACAGGGGAATGGAGATACGCAGTATTTT
j_call: TRBJ1-4; d_call: NA; clone_size: NA; v_call: TRBV20-1; cdr3_aa: CSAGTRRLEKLFF; cdr3_nt: TGCAGTGCAGGAACCCGCCGCCTGGAAAAACTGTTTTTT
j_call: TRBJ2-2; d_call: TRBD2; clone_size: NA; v_call: TRBV28; cdr3_aa: CASSLGLGFGELFF; cdr3_nt: TGTGCCAGCAGCCTTGGACTAGGCTTCGGGGAGCTGTTTTTT
j_call: TRBJ2-3; d_call: NA; clone_size: few; v_call: TRBV20-1; cdr3_aa: CSASTEQDTQYF; cdr3_nt: TGCAGTGCTTCGACAGAGCAAGATACGCAGTATTTT
j_call: TRBJ1-5; d_call: TRBD1; clone_size: NA; v_call: TRBV2; cdr3_aa: CASRGQQASNQPQHF; cdr3_nt: TGTGCCAGCAGGGGACAGCAGGCCAGCAATCAGCCCCAGCATTTT
j_call: TRBJ2-7; d_call: TRBD2; clone_size: many; v_call: TRBV12-3/TRBV12-4; cdr3_aa: CASSFLADATYEQYF; cdr3_nt: TGTGCCAGCAGTTTCCTAGCGGATGCTACCTACGAGCAGTACTTC
j_call: TRBJ2-5; d_call: NA; clone_size: NA; v_call: TRBV12-3/TRBV12-4; cdr3_aa: CASSLGSRPQETQYF; cdr3_nt: TGTGCCAGCAGTTTAGGTAGCAGGCCTCAAGAGACCCAGTACTTC
j_call: TRBJ2-7; d_call: NA; clone_size: NA; v_call: TRBV4-1; cdr3_aa: CASSQGRTVDYEQYF; cdr3_nt: TGCGCCAGCAGCCAAGGAAGAACAGTAGACTACGAGCAGTACTTC
j_call: TRBJ2-4; d_call: TRBD1; clone_size: NA; v_call: TRBV5-6; cdr3_aa: CASSLGRRGQGRNIQYF; cdr3_nt: TGTGCCAGCAGCTTGGGGCGCCGGGGACAGGGAAGAAACATTCAGTACTTC
j_call: TRBJ2-4; d_call: TRBD1; clone_size: few; v_call: TRBV14; cdr3_aa: CASSTGTAAKNIQYF; cdr3_nt: TGTGCCAGCAGCACTGGGACAGCAGCCAAAAACATTCAGTACTTC
j_call: TRBJ1-1; d_call: TRBD1; clone_size: NA; v_call: TRBV27; cdr3_aa: CASSLFTGDTEAFF; cdr3_nt: TGTGCCAGCAGTTTATTCACAGGGGACACTGAAGCTTTCTTT
j_call: TRBJ2-1; d_call: NA; clone_size: NA; v_call: TRBV29-1; cdr3_aa: CSAGTTRINEQFF; cdr3_nt: TGCAGCGCCGGGACAACCAGAATCAATGAGCAGTTCTTC
j_call: TRBJ2-7; d_call: NA; clone_size: NA; v_call: TRBV6-2/TRBV6-3; cdr3_aa: CATTDSARYEQYF; cdr3_nt: TGTGCCACCACCGACTCGGCGCGCTACGAGCAGTACTTC
j_call: TRBJ2-7; d_call: NA; clone_size: NA; v_call: TRBV28; cdr3_aa: CASSSPGGTYEQYF; cdr3_nt: TGTGCCAGCAGTTCCCCCGGGGGCACCTACGAGCAGTACTTC
j_call: TRBJ2-2; d_call: TRBD2; clone_size: few; v_call: TRBV28; cdr3_aa: CASRRRLAGENGELFF; cdr3_nt: TGTGCCAGCAGACGTCGACTAGCGGGTGAAAACGGGGAGCTGTTTTTT
j_call: TRBJ2-7; d_call: NA; clone_size: NA; v_call: TRBV7-9; cdr3_aa: CASSAPGVTYEQYF; cdr3_nt: TGTGCCAGCAGCGCCCCGGGAGTAACCTACGAGCAGTACTTC
j_call: TRBJ2-6; d_call: NA; clone_size: NA; v_call: TRBV7-2; cdr3_aa: CASTPWVGTGANVLTF; cdr3_nt: TGTGCCAGCACCCCGTGGGTGGGGACTGGGGCCAACGTCCTGACTTTC
j_call: TRBJ2-3; d_call: NA; clone_size: NA; v_call: TRBV12-3/TRBV12-4; cdr3_aa: CASSFVLGSDTQYF; cdr3_nt: TGTGCCAGCAGTTTTGTACTGGGGTCAGATACGCAGTATTTT
j_call: TRBJ2-6; d_call: NA; clone_size: once; v_call: TRBV7-2; cdr3_aa: CASSFSRDRLTGANVLTF; cdr3_nt: TGTGCCAGCAGCTTTTCCAGGGATCGCCTCACTGGGGCCAACGTCCTGACTTTC
j_call: TRBJ1-6; d_call: TRBD1; clone_size: NA; v_call: TRBV13; cdr3_aa: CASSSGQEGSPLHF; cdr3_nt: TGTGCCAGCAGCTCAGGACAGGAGGGGTCACCCCTCCACTTT